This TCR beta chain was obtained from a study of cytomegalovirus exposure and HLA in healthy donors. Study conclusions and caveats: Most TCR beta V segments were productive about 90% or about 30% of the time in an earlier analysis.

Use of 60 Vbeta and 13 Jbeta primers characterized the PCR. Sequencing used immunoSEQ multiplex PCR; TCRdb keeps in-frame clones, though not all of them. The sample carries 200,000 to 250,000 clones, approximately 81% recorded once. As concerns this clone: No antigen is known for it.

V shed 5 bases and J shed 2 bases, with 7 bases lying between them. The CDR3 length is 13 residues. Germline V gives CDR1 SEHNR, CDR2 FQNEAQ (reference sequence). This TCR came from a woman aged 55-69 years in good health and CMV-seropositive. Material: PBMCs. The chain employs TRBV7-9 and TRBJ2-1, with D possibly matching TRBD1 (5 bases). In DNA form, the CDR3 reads TGTGCCAGCAGCCCGGACACCTACAATGAGCAGTTCTTC. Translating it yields CASSPDTYNEQFF.